This TCR beta chain appears in the sequencing data of a study of blood T cell repertoires in COVID-19. This CDR3 is built from 19 residues. CDR1 is LNHDA, CDR2 SQIVND, per germline (reference sequence). Trimming at V came to 3 bases and at J to 0 bases, leaving 12 bases not matched to a gene. The data were produced by immunoSEQ multiplex PCR, yet TCRdb's version contains in-frame clones alone and is incomplete. The sample yields some 43,000 clones, roughly 82% seen once. The chain uses TRBV19 and TRBJ2-2; 8 bases are shared with TRBD2. The source material was peripheral blood. The sequence was obtained from a woman in her fifties or sixties with acute or convalescent COVID-19. Written as DNA, the CDR3 is TGTGCCAGTAGTATCCAGTGGACGGGGGGGAGCGCGAACACCGGGGAGCTGTTTTTT. Translation: CASSIQWTGGSANTGELFF.